The next 10 T cell receptor beta chains were all read from a single sample in a study of CD8 T cells in Susac syndrome. An input of about 0.45 to 1 ug of RNA was subjected to reverse transcription using random hexamers. TCRdb re-analysed the immunoSEQ multiplex PCR reads in MiXCR, keeping a single row per CDR3 protein. This table holds 150,000 to 190,000 distinct CDR3 sequences, roughly 96% found once. Input material: CD4+ T cells from PBMCs. The receptors originated from a human donor with Susac syndrome.

This rearrangement joins TRBV29-1 to TRBJ2-3; maybe TRBD1 (6 bases). CDR3 length equals 14 residues. V shed 7 bases and J shed 0 bases, with 14 bases lying between them. Looked up from germline, CDR1 is SQVTM and CDR2 is ANQGSEA. The CDR3 bases are TGCAGCGCAGCCCGGGACATCAGCACAGATACGCAGTATTTT. Translation: CSAARDISTDTQYF.

As DNA, the CDR3 is TGCAGTGCTAGTCACAGCGCTAGCTACGGCTACACCTTC. Translating it yields CSASHSASYGYTF. V and J are TRBV20-1 and TRBJ1-2; no reliable D call. The CDR3 has 13 amino acids. CDR1 and CDR2 (germline): DFQATT, SNEGSKA (reference sequence). V dropped 3 bases and J dropped 8 bases, with 16 bases sitting between them.

This chain links TRBV4-2 with TRBJ1-1, with TRBD1 as a possible D gene (5 bases). Trimming took 1 base from V and 4 from J, leaving 13 bases between them. Germline V CDR1 and CDR2: LGHNA, YNFKEQ. This CDR3 is built from 15 residues. CDR3 nucleotide sequence: TGTGCCAGCAGCCAAGTTGGGTCCGGGGGCACTGAAGCTTTCTTT. Amino acid sequence: CASSQVGSGGTEAFF.

The rearrangement uses TRBV4-1 and TRBJ2-7; D is unclear. Trimming took off 4 bases at V and 5 bases at J, with 12 bases between the two ends. CDR3 length: 13 amino acids. Per germline, CDR1 MGHRA and CDR2 YSYEKL. CDR3: CASSLGRVHEQYF. CDR3 coding DNA: TGCGCCAGCAGCCTTGGAAGGGTCCACGAGCAGTACTTC.

This sequence joins TRBV6-5 and TRBJ1-6; tentative D call: TRBD1 (5 bases). This CDR3 has 15 residues. V lost 5 bases and J lost 7, with 15 bases in between. The V gene's germline CDR1 is MNHEY and CDR2 SVGAGI. The CDR3 nucleotides read TGTGCCAGCAGTACCCAGGGTGCTGGCAATTCACCCCTCCACTTT. Protein: CASSTQGAGNSPLHF.

V is TRBV5-1 and J is TRBJ2-1; 7 nucleotides match TRBD2. The CDR3 totals 15 residues. Losses at the gene ends were 5 bases for V and 7 bases for J; bases not matched to a gene: 12. Germline CDR1 is SGHRS and CDR2 is YFSETQ. CDR3 DNA: TGCGCCAGCAGGTTTATAACGGGGGGTCAAAATGAGCAGTTCTTC. Encoded protein: CASRFITGGQNEQFF.

This chain connects TRBV18 to TRBJ1-2, with a possible D match to TRBD1 (5 bases). Germline assignment: CDR1 KGHSH and CDR2 LQKENI. The CDR3 runs 15 residues. With 5 bases removed from V and 0 bases from J, the gap between germline ends came to 13 bases. This chain's CDR3 is CASSAGEGPNYGYTF. As DNA, the CDR3 is TGTGCCAGCTCAGCGGGAGAGGGGCCTAACTATGGCTACACCTTC.

This chain connects TRBV6-5 to TRBJ2-7, with D unclear. Germline-derived CDR1 and CDR2 are MNHEY and SVGAGI. Trimming took 8 bases from V and 0 from J, leaving 8 bases between them. This CDR3 contains 12 residues. CDR3 protein: CASSASSYEQYF. DNA of the CDR3: TGTGCCAGCTCAGCTAGCTCCTACGAGCAGTACTTC.

The V and J genes are TRBV29-1 and TRBJ1-5; D unclear. V dropped 6 bases and J dropped 4 bases, with 13 bases sitting between them. CDR1 is SQVTM, CDR2 ANQGSEA, per germline. This CDR3 has 13 amino acids. Here the CDR3 reads CSVVSGRNQPQHF. CDR3 sequence (DNA): TGCAGCGTGGTGTCCGGACGGAATCAGCCCCAGCATTTT.

The rearrangement joins TRBV15 to TRBJ2-3; D remains unclear. V lost 0 bases and J 8 bases, leaving 9 bases between the germline ends. The CDR3 is 13 amino acids. Germline CDR1 is LNHNV and CDR2 is YYDKDF (reference sequence). Here the CDR3 DNA reads TGTGCCACCAGCAGAGATCCCTCAGCTACGCAGTATTTT. The encoded protein is CATSRDPSATQYF.